The next 26 T cell receptor beta chains were all read from a single sample in a study of blood T cells in healthy people across ages. With a J-beta primer mix and a sample-barcoded 5' primer, a second PCR ran 7 to 11 cycles. TCRdb re-derived calls from the 5' RACE reads in MiXCR, one entry per CDR3 protein. This repertoire shows hundreds of thousands of distinct CDR3 sequences, around 31% found once; its top ten account for 15% to 18%. The sample taken for sequencing was blood. The origin of the receptors is an elderly woman in good health.

This clonotype was counted a few times. Here the CDR3 DNA reads TGCAGCGTTGAAAGATCAGTGAGGACAGGGCTTCCCCTGAACACTGAAGCTTTCTTT. Translated, it gives CSVERSVRTGLPLNTEAFF. The V call is TRBV29-1, the J call TRBJ1-1; 8 nucleotides align to TRBD1. CDR3 length: 19 amino acids. V was pared by 2 bases and J by 0 bases, with 17 bases of the junction left unmatched. Germline assignment: CDR1 SQVTM and CDR2 ANQGSEA.

The rearrangement uses TRBV5-1 and TRBJ1-4; D remains ambiguous. The germline V and J ends were trimmed by 2 bases and 8 bases, with 16 bases remaining between them. This CDR3 spans 15 amino acids. Germline V CDR1 and CDR2: SGHRS, YFSETQ. CDR3 protein: CASSLAADLGEKLFF. The CDR3 DNA follows: TGCGCCAGCAGCTTAGCCGCAGACCTCGGAGAAAAACTGTTTTTT. Combining the CDR3 with reference TRBV5-1 and TRBJ1-4 gives the whole variable domain KAGVTQTPRYLIKTRGQQVTLSCSPISGHRSVSWYQQTPGQGLQFLFEYFSETQRNKGNFPGRFSGRQFSNSRSEMNVSTLELGDSALYLCASSLAADLGEKLFFGSGTQLSVL.

Worth noting for this clonotype: Its ends do not fully match the called genes, so a read error is possible. The chain employs TRBV12-3 or TRBV12-4 and TRBJ2-1; 9 bases agree with TRBD2. The CDR3 extends over 15 amino acids. CDR3 residues: CASSLGGRAYNEQFF. The DNA for the CDR3 is TGCGCCAGCAGTTTAGGCGGGAGGGCGTACAATGAGCAGTTCTTC.

This clonotype appeared many times. The chain joins TRBV15 to TRBJ2-7, with TRBD1 matching 9 bases. The CDR3 runs to 15 residues. The germline V gene has CDR1 LNHNV and CDR2 YYDKDF (reference sequence). V shed 4 bases and J 2 bases; nucleotides not matched to a gene: 6. The CDR3 here is CATSKDRGGTYEQYF. The CDR3 DNA sequence: TGTGCCACCAGCAAAGACAGGGGGGGCACCTACGAGCAGTACTTC.

This clonotype showed up many times. The chain combines TRBV20-1 with TRBJ1-6, with D possibly matching TRBD1 (5 bases). Germline V gene sequence: CDR1 DFQATT, CDR2 SNEGSKA (reference sequence). V was pared by 5 bases and J by 6 bases, with 11 bases between. CDR3 length: 13 amino acids. The DNA for the CDR3 is TGCAGTGCTGCGCGGGGGAGTAATTCACCCCTCCACTTT. As protein: CSAARGSNSPLHF.

This clonotype has at least ten counts. The chain recombines TRBV12-3 or TRBV12-4 with TRBJ2-7, with D hard to call. Trimming took off 2 bases at V and 4 bases at J, with 9 bases between the two ends. This CDR3 has 13 amino acids. The CDR3 loop is CASSLMTGYEQYF. CDR3 nucleotides: TGTGCCAGCAGTTTAATGACTGGATACGAGCAGTACTTC.

In this sample, this clonotype turned up many times. The genes are TRBV29-1 and TRBJ1-2; 12 nucleotides agree with TRBD1. J lost 5 bases, V lost 1 base, and 5 bases had no gene match. The V gene's germline CDR1 is SQVTM and CDR2 ANQGSEA. CDR3 length: 15 amino acids. The CDR3 is CSVEVGTGGGYGYTF. Here the CDR3 DNA reads TGCAGCGTTGAAGTTGGGACAGGGGGCGGTTATGGCTACACCTTC.

This clonotype was seen many times. The chain couples TRBV20-1 to TRBJ1-5; D not certain. Per germline, CDR1 DFQATT and CDR2 SNEGSKA (reference sequence). Trimming removed 6 bases from V and 0 bases from J, with 15 bases in between. The CDR3 has 15 amino acids. The CDR3 bases are TGCAGTGCCCCTCGCGGAGGAGCTAGCAATCAGCCCCAGCATTTT. It translates to CSAPRGGASNQPQHF.

Concerning this clonotype: It may be a read error: a sequence one base away is much more abundant. The chain carries TRBV4-3 and TRBJ2-5, with TRBD2 identical over 7 bases. Trimming at V came to 3 bases and at J to 11 bases, leaving 15 bases not matched to a gene. CDR1 and CDR2 (germline): LGHNA, YSLEER. This CDR3 spans 15 amino acids. The CDR3 DNA reads as TGCGCCAGCAGCCACGACACTAGCGCGTACGATGAGCAGTACTTC. Translating gives CASSHDTSAYDEQYF.

This rearrangement joins TRBV19 to TRBJ2-6; weak D call: TRBD1 (6 bases). CDR1 LNHDA and CDR2 SQIVND come from the germline V gene (reference sequence). Trimming took off 4 bases at V and 7 bases at J, with 14 bases between the two ends. The CDR3 contains 15 residues. CDR3 DNA: TGTGCCAGTAGTAGTACCCAGGGGAAAGCCAACGTCCTGACTTTC. It is translated as CASSSTQGKANVLTF.

The sample holds one count of this clonotype. The V call is TRBV29-1, the J call TRBJ2-1, with D possibly being TRBD2 (5 bases). This CDR3 contains 14 residues. Germline CDR1 reads SQVTM; CDR2 reads ANQGSEA. The V end was cut by 4 bases, the J end by 2 bases, with 12 bases between. This CDR3 is CSVGSGEPYNEQFF. The CDR3 nucleotides are TGCAGCGTTGGGTCCGGGGAACCCTACAATGAGCAGTTCTTC.

To note about this clonotype: At one boundary the junction diverges from the germline segment, which might be a read error. This chain joins TRBV12-3 or TRBV12-4 and TRBJ2-1, with D possibly being TRBD1 (9 bases). CDR3 length: 16 amino acids. The CDR3 region has the DNA TGTGTCAGCAGCCTACGGGGGGGGACAGGGAACAACGAGCAGTTCTTC. It yields the protein CVSSLRGGTGNNEQFF.

This clonotype was observed at least ten times. The CDR3 region has the DNA TGTGCCAGCAGCTTAGCAATCAATCAGCCCCAGCATTTT. This gives the protein CASSLAINQPQHF. The J gene is TRBJ1-5, the V gene TRBV7-6; no clear D. Per the germline V gene, CDR1 is SGHVS and CDR2 is FNYEAQ. V gave up 0 bases and J gave up 3 bases, with 3 bases separating them. The CDR3 runs 13 residues.

The sample holds many counts of this clonotype. The CDR3 loop is CASATGGRTDTQYF. The CDR3 DNA reads TGTGCCAGCGCCACAGGGGGTCGCACAGATACGCAGTATTTT. The genes are TRBV18 and TRBJ2-3, with 8 nucleotides matching TRBD1. The J segment lost 1 base and the V segment lost 8 bases, leaving 5 bases of the junction unmatched. The germline V gene has CDR1 KGHSH and CDR2 LQKENI. The CDR3 loop spans 14 amino acids.

Remarks on this clonotype: In this CDR3 the conserved last residue, phenylalanine or tryptophan, is missing, so a read error is likely. V usage is TRBV20-1 and J usage is TRBJ1-5; D possibly corresponds to TRBD1 (5 bases). The V and J ends lost 1 base and 3 bases respectively, with 10 bases between them. This CDR3 is built from 14 residues. Germline V gene sequence: CDR1 DFQATT, CDR2 SNEGSKA (reference sequence). The CDR3 nucleotides read TGCAGTGCTAGAGGGGGGACCTTCAATCAGCCCCAGCATGTT. Amino acid sequence: CSARGGTFNQPQHV.

The genes are TRBV11-2 and TRBJ1-2, with TRBD1 as a possible D gene (6 bases). CDR3 length: 11 residues. Germline-derived CDR1 and CDR2 are SGHAT and FQNNGV. V dropped 4 bases and J dropped 14 bases, with 14 bases sitting between them. The CDR3 sequence is CASSSQGPGTF. The CDR3 DNA reads TGTGCCAGCAGCTCCCAGGGGCCAGGGACCTTC.

This clonotype was recorded a few times. DNA of the CDR3: TGTGCCAGCCGGCAGGAGAATTCACCCCTCCACTTT. It encodes CASRQENSPLHF. This rearrangement joins TRBV2 to TRBJ1-6; D is unresolved. CDR3 length: 12 amino acids. CDR1 SNHLY and CDR2 FYNNEI come from the germline V gene. With 8 bases removed from V and 7 bases from J, the gap between germline ends came to 9 bases.

This clonotype came up many times. The rearrangement joins TRBV4-1 to TRBJ2-5, with TRBD2 matching over 7 bases. The CDR3 runs to 15 residues. Germline V CDR1 and CDR2: MGHRA, YSYEKL. J lost 4 bases, V lost 2 bases, and 7 bases had no gene match. The CDR3 protein is CASSQRRLASETQYF. The CDR3 nucleotides are TGCGCCAGCAGCCAACGGAGACTAGCTTCAGAGACCCAGTACTTC.

In this sample, this clonotype turned up many times. V is TRBV11-2 and J is TRBJ2-4; possible D gene TRBD1, 5 bases. The CDR3 consists of 17 residues. CDR1 SGHAT and CDR2 FQNNGV come from the germline V gene. With 4 bases removed from V and 0 bases from J, the gap between germline ends came to 16 bases. The CDR3 DNA is TGTGCCAGCAGCTGGAAAACAGGTGATCTAGCCAAAAACATTCAGTACTTC. Protein sequence: CASSWKTGDLAKNIQYF.

The V call is TRBV2, the J call TRBJ1-5, with 11 bases fitting TRBD1. The ends lost 5 bases at V and 4 bases at J; junction bases unmatched: 10. The CDR3 totals 17 residues. Germline V gene data show CDR1 as SNHLY and CDR2 as FYNNEI. The CDR3 sequence: CASSRRTGGLGNQPQHF. DNA of the CDR3: TGTGCCAGCAGTAGGAGGACAGGGGGCTTAGGAAATCAGCCCCAGCATTTT.

The gene calls are TRBV30 and TRBJ2-5; TRBD2 matches at 10 bases. The J call may be wrong; the DNA end is better matched by TRBJ2-7. Germline V gives CDR1 GTSNPN, CDR2 SVGIG (reference sequence). The CDR3 length is 13 residues. The CDR3 nucleotides read TGTGCCTATACCTTAGCGGGGGGCTACGAGCAGTACTTC. It yields the protein CAYTLAGGYEQYF.

The sample holds many counts of this clonotype. The V and J genes are TRBV7-2 and TRBJ2-1; D call uncertain. CDR3 length: 12 residues. The V gene lost 8 bases and the J gene lost 2 bases, with 7 bases spanning the gap. Germline values: CDR1 SGHTA, CDR2 FQGNSA. CDR3 region: CASGRPYNEQFF. For the CDR3, the DNA is TGTGCCAGCGGCCGACCCTACAATGAGCAGTTCTTC.

About this clonotype itself: Since a much larger clone is just one base distant, this may be a read error. This chain joins TRBV18 and TRBJ2-7; D is tentatively TRBD1 or TRBD2 (7 bases each). The DNA matches TRBJ2-5 better at its end, which makes the J call doubtful. Germline values: CDR1 KGHSH, CDR2 LQKENI. This CDR3 has 13 residues. The CDR3, as DNA: TGTGCCGGCTCAGCGGGACAGAGGGAGACCCAGTACTTC. This sequence encodes CAGSAGQRETQYF.

Details on this clonotype: This may arise from a read error, as a much more abundant clone is one base away. V gene TRBV5-6 combines with J gene TRBJ2-5; tentatively, D is TRBD1 (5 bases). This CDR3 comprises 15 residues. Trimming took off 0 bases at V and 1 base at J, with 10 bases between the two ends. In germline, CDR1 is SGHDT, CDR2 YYEEEE. CDR3 in amino acids: CASSLGGIGQETQYF. CDR3 nucleotides: TGTGCCAGCAGCTTGGGGGGCATTGGCCAAGAGACCCAGTACTTC.

Regarding this clonotype: A much bigger clone sits one base away, suggesting this may be a read error. The DNA is omitted, as the CDR3 cannot be located on it reliably, and the CDR3 follows TCRdb's listing. The chain combines TRBV2 with TRBJ2-5; the table's TRBD1 call for D was not verified on the DNA. CDR1 is SNHLY, CDR2 FYNNEI, per germline. The CDR3 numbers 14 amino acids, ends counted. CDR3: CASTVGQGSETQDF.

V usage is TRBV9 and J usage is TRBJ2-6; D is undetermined. V dropped 5 bases and J dropped 0 bases, with 12 bases sitting between them. CDR3 length equals 16 residues. Germline CDR1 is SGDLS and CDR2 is YYNGEE. CDR3 nucleotide sequence: TGTGCCAGCAGAGGAGCAGGCGGCTCTGGGGCCAACGTCCTGACTTTC. Translation: CASRGAGGSGANVLTF.